The 15 T cell receptor beta chains given below trace back to one sample, sequenced in a study of T cell responses to AZD1222 COVID-19 vaccine. Using immunoSEQ multiplex PCR, the repertoire was profiled, and TCRdb retains in-frame clones only, with some absent. The sample lists 100,000 to 110,000 clones; about 89% were seen once. Specimen: peripheral blood, collected on day 0 of MenACWY control vaccination. These receptor sequences come from an adult in good health.

The chain employs TRBV7-8 and TRBJ1-1, with D possibly being TRBD1 (6 bases). The germline CDR1 and CDR2 sequences are SGHVS and FQNEAQ. The V end lost 5 bases, the J end lost 5 bases, and 15 bases lay between the germline ends. The CDR3 extends over 14 amino acids. The CDR3 spells CASSLQSGVTEAFF. The CDR3 nucleotides read TGTGCCAGCAGCCTCCAATCAGGGGTGACTGAAGCTTTCTTT.

This clone came up once. The chain uses TRBV7-8 and TRBJ1-6; D not resolved. The CDR3 runs 15 residues. Per the germline V gene, CDR1 is SGHVS and CDR2 is FQNEAQ. Trimming took 1 base from V and 8 from J, leaving 12 bases between them. The CDR3 DNA reads TGTGCCAGCAGCTTAGACGGGCACGGCTATTCACCCCTCCACTTT. It encodes CASSLDGHGYSPLHF.

J is TRBJ1-2 and V is TRBV5-1; D is unresolved. V dropped 4 bases and J dropped 1 base, with 17 bases sitting between them. The CDR3 is made up of 16 amino acids. Germline CDR1 reads SGHRS; CDR2 reads YFSETQ. The CDR3 reads CASSPSRHFVNYGYTF. DNA of the CDR3: TGCGCCAGCAGCCCATCACGACACTTCGTTAACTATGGCTACACCTTC.

The chain has TRBV5-1 and TRBJ1-2; possibly TRBD1 for D (5 bases). Germline CDR1 SGHRS, CDR2 YFSETQ. The V and J ends lost 5 bases and 5 bases respectively, with 19 bases between them. The CDR3 covers 15 residues. CDR3 region: CASSVDSPLRYGYTF. The CDR3 DNA sequence: TGCGCCAGCAGTGTCGACAGTCCTCTTCGGTATGGCTACACCTTC.

This rearrangement joins TRBV7-2 to TRBJ1-2; tentatively, D is TRBD1 (5 bases). V lost 1 base and J 8 bases, leaving 20 bases between the germline ends. The CDR3 is 16 amino acids. CDR1 and CDR2 (germline): SGHTA, FQGNSA. The CDR3 sequence is CASSLEAGGLVSGYTF. The CDR3 nucleotides are TGTGCCAGCAGCTTAGAAGCCGGGGGTTTGGTGTCCGGCTACACCTTC. The variable domain in full, with the rest retrieved from reference TRBV7-2 and TRBJ1-2, is GAGVSQSPSNKVTEKGKDVELRCDPISGHTALYWYRQSLGQGLEFLIYFQGNSAPDKSGLPSDRFSAERTGGSVSTLTIQRTQQEDSAVYLCASSLEAGGLVSGYTFGSGTRLTVV.

The chain combines TRBV4-1 with TRBJ1-6, with D uncertain. Looked up from germline, CDR1 is MGHRA and CDR2 is YSYEKL. This CDR3 is 15 amino acids long. V was clipped by 3 bases and J by 7 bases, with 13 bases between them. Here the CDR3 reads CASSQSGPRNSPLHF. DNA of the CDR3: TGCGCCAGCAGCCAGTCCGGGCCGAGAAATTCACCCCTCCACTTT.

This chain joins TRBV28 and TRBJ2-7; D is possibly TRBD1 (6 bases). V was shortened by 3 bases and J by 9 bases, with 18 bases between the two germline ends. CDR3 length equals 14 residues. Per the germline V gene, CDR1 is MDHEN and CDR2 is SYDVKM. The DNA of the CDR3 is TGTGCCAGCAGTTTTTCGGGACAAGGATGGGGGCAGTACTTC. It translates to CASSFSGQGWGQYF.

This sequence joins TRBV19 and TRBJ1-2; TRBD1 aligns across 8 bases. Germline loops: CDR1 LNHDA, CDR2 SQIVND (reference sequence). The length of the CDR3 is 14 residues. V lost 6 bases to trimming and J lost 6 bases; unmatched junction nucleotides: 9. CDR3 bases: TGTGCCAGTAGGGCCGGGACAGGAAGGGATGGCTACACCTTC. Its protein product is CASRAGTGRDGYTF.

The CDR3: CASSLAGVNTGELFF. CDR3 in DNA: TGTGCCAGCAGCCTAGCGGGAGTGAACACCGGGGAGCTGTTTTTT. J is TRBJ2-2 and V is TRBV5-4; 10 nucleotides line up with TRBD2. Germline V CDR1 and CDR2: SGHNT, YYREEE (reference sequence). The CDR3 spans 15 residues. The J segment lost 1 base and the V segment lost 4 bases, leaving 1 base of the junction unmatched.

The CDR3 here is CASSPDPGQGTNEQFF. CDR3 nucleotide sequence: TGCGCCAGCAGCCCTGATCCGGGACAGGGGACCAATGAGCAGTTCTTC. The chain employs TRBV5-1 and TRBJ2-1; 10 nucleotides line up with TRBD1. V gave up 4 bases and J gave up 6 bases; unmatched junction bases: 10. CDR1 SGHRS and CDR2 YFSETQ come from the germline V gene. This CDR3 is built from 16 residues.

This chain joins TRBV2 and TRBJ2-7; no definite D call. V lost 6 bases, J lost 0 bases, and 9 bases lay in between. The CDR3 is 13 amino acids. Germline assignment: CDR1 SNHLY and CDR2 FYNNEI. This CDR3 is CASRGIFSYEQYF. CDR3 nucleotides: TGTGCCAGCAGGGGGATCTTCTCCTACGAGCAGTACTTC.

The chain has TRBV6-5 and TRBJ2-3, with D unresolved. From germline, CDR1 is MNHEY and CDR2 SVGAGI. The V end lost 7 bases, the J end lost 4 bases, and 18 bases lay between the germline ends. The CDR3 is 15 amino acids. CDR3 sequence: CASTRWGSNADTQYF. The CDR3 DNA follows: TGTGCCAGCACCCGGTGGGGTAGCAACGCAGATACGCAGTATTTT.

This rearrangement joins TRBV7-9 to TRBJ2-1, with D unclear. V was shortened by 5 bases and J by 0 bases, with 14 bases between the two germline ends. Germline assignment: CDR1 SEHNR and CDR2 FQNEAQ (reference sequence). This CDR3 is 16 amino acids long. The CDR3 spells CASSVYLMSSYNEQFF. In nucleotides, the CDR3 is TGTGCCAGCAGCGTTTACCTCATGAGCTCCTACAATGAGCAGTTCTTC.

Only one count was recorded for this clone. The DNA for the CDR3 is TGTGCCAGCAGTTACGCGGGCCGCACAGATACGCAGTATTTT. Residues: CASSYAGRTDTQYF. The chain couples TRBV6-2 or TRBV6-3 to TRBJ2-3; a weak D match, TRBD2 (5 bases). CDR3 size: 14 residues. V dropped 2 bases and J dropped 1 base, with 7 bases sitting between them. In germline, CDR1 is MNHEY, CDR2 SVGEGT.

The V call is TRBV5-6, the J call TRBJ1-2, with TRBD1 as a possible D gene (6 bases). V was pared by 10 bases and J by 4 bases, with 17 bases between. The CDR3 covers 13 residues. Germline assignment: CDR1 SGHDT and CDR2 YYEEEE. CDR3 bases: TGTGCCCGCTCGAGGGGGGGAGGCTATGGCTACACCTTC. Amino acids: CARSRGGGYGYTF.